This T cell receptor (beta chain) was documented in a study of T cells after yellow fever vaccination. General observations from the study: The secondary response was weaker but peaked faster, day 5 versus 15. Post-booster samples contained most primary-vaccination clones (around 95% CD4, roughly 88% CD8). Contaminants from the bulk population, in the form of abundant clonotypes, could be found in FACS-sorted repertoires.

A universal primer site and UMIs were added as TCR cDNA was made by 5'RACE template switching. TCRdb used MiXCR to reprocess the 5' RACE reads, holding one entry per CDR3 protein. The sample includes about 150,000 distinct CDR3 sequences, approximately 6.2% of them seen just once. The CDR3 loop spans 13 amino acids. Between the trimmed V and J ends, which lost 8 bases and 3 bases, there was a span of 14 bases. This clonotype has a count of ten or more. The antigen remains undetermined. The receptor was derived from a man in his late teens or twenties who received the YFV17D yellow fever vaccine. The rearrangement links TRBV12-3 or TRBV12-4 to TRBJ2-7; D might be TRBD1 or TRBD2, each matching 7 bases. The sample consisted of CD4+ T cells sorted from PBMCs, taken on the day of the first yellow fever vaccination. CDR3 sequence: CASGRDRHYEQYF. CDR3 nucleotides: TGTGCCAGCGGGAGGGACAGACACTACGAGCAGTACTTC.